The 13 T cell receptor beta chains below come from one sample, sequenced in a study of blood T cell repertoires in COVID-19. This table comes from immunoSEQ multiplex PCR, and its TCRdb copy is limited to in-frame clones, with some not included. Here the sample spans approximately 110,000 clones, 80% to 90% being singletons. The sample comprised peripheral blood. The receptors shown here come from a woman aged 50 to 60 with acute or convalescent COVID-19.

This clone was detected only once. The V call is TRBV10-3, the J call TRBJ1-1; 8 bases are a match to TRBD1. There are 16 residues in the CDR3. Germline CDR1 reads ENHRY; CDR2 reads SYGVKD. V trimming: 3 bases; J trimming: 6 bases; junction bases outside the gene matches: 12. CDR3 DNA sequence: TGTGCCATCAGTGAACAGGGGGAGAGTCGTAGCGCTGAAGCTTTCTTT. Amino acids: CAISEQGESRSAEAFF.

V and J are TRBV18 and TRBJ1-2; D possibly corresponds to TRBD1 (6 bases). Deletions cut 6 bases from V and 4 bases from J, with 12 bases between. The CDR3 runs to 13 residues. The germline CDR1 and CDR2 sequences are KGHSH and LQKENI. In DNA form, the CDR3 reads TGTGCCAGCTCCCGGGGAGGGGGCTATGGCTACACCTTC. It is translated as CASSRGGGYGYTF.

V and J are TRBV3-1 (or the pseudogene TRBV3-2) and TRBJ2-2; 8 nucleotides align to TRBD2. CDR3 length: 15 residues. The V and J ends lost 4 bases and 4 bases, in that order; junction bases with no gene match: 5. Germline CDR1 LGHDT, CDR2 YNNKEL (reference sequence). The CDR3 DNA reads as TGTGCCAGCAGCCTTACTAGCGGAGGCACCGGGGAGCTGTTTTTT. It is translated as CASSLTSGGTGELFF.

This rearrangement joins TRBV13 to TRBJ2-1, with a possible D match to TRBD1 (5 bases). CDR1 PRHDT and CDR2 FYEKMQ come from the germline V gene (reference sequence). V shed 8 bases and J shed 9 bases, with 8 bases lying between them. CDR3 length: 10 amino acids. The CDR3, as DNA: TGTGCCAGCGGGGCAGGTGAGCAGTTCTTC. It encodes CASGAGEQFF.

The CDR3 coding sequence is TGTGCCAGCAGTGTCGGTAGCGGGGGGGTATATGAGCAGTTCTTC. Its translation is CASSVGSGGVYEQFF. The chain joins TRBV2 to TRBJ2-1; 11 nucleotides match TRBD2. Germline V CDR1 and CDR2: SNHLY, FYNNEI. CDR3 length equals 15 residues. With 4 bases clipped from V and 8 bases from J, the junction kept 7 bases outside the gene matches.

The rearrangement joins TRBV27 to TRBJ2-5; 7 bases match TRBD2. The CDR3 has 13 amino acids. With V trimmed by 6 bases and J by 10 bases, 11 bases remained unmatched. Germline V gene data show CDR1 as MNHEY and CDR2 as SMNVEV (reference sequence). The CDR3 region has the DNA TGTGCCAGCAGACGCTCGAGTTGGGAGGGCCAGTACTTC. Its protein product is CASRRSSWEGQYF.

This chain uses TRBV12-3 or TRBV12-4 with TRBJ2-7; no clear D. The germline V and J ends were trimmed by 4 bases and 8 bases, with 9 bases remaining between them. The CDR3 covers 11 residues. This chain's CDR3 is CASSSTQKQYF. In nucleotides, the CDR3 is TGTGCCAGCAGTTCAACCCAGAAGCAGTACTTC.

The chain couples TRBV5-4 to TRBJ1-2; weak D call: TRBD1 (6 bases). With 3 bases removed from V and 7 bases from J, the gap between germline ends came to 16 bases. The CDR3 extends over 14 amino acids. Looked up from germline, CDR1 is SGHNT and CDR2 is YYREEE (reference sequence). The CDR3 nucleotides read TGTGCCAGCAGCTACTCCATGACAGGTGGTGGCTACACCTTC. Its protein is CASSYSMTGGGYTF.

The chain recombines TRBV6-2 or TRBV6-3 with TRBJ1-5; 7 bases line up with TRBD1. The CDR3 is made up of 13 amino acids. Per the germline V gene, CDR1 is MNHEY and CDR2 is SVGEGT. V lost 6 bases to trimming and J lost 6 bases; unmatched junction nucleotides: 5. As DNA, the CDR3 is TGTGCCAGCAGCGACAGGGAAACTCAGCCCCAGCATTTT. Its translation: CASSDRETQPQHF.

The sample holds one count of this clone. This rearrangement joins TRBV3-1 (or the pseudogene TRBV3-2) to TRBJ2-1; D possibly corresponds to TRBD2 (6 bases). The germline CDR1 and CDR2 sequences are LGHDT and YNNKEL (reference sequence). This CDR3 has 11 residues. V was clipped by 4 bases and J by 8 bases, with 6 bases between them. CDR3 DNA: TGTGCCAGCAGCCGGGGGGATGAGCAGTTCTTC. Residues: CASSRGDEQFF.

A few counts support this clone. The chain combines TRBV7-8 with TRBJ1-2, with TRBD1 matching over 9 bases. Germline trimming cut 1 base from V and 4 bases from J; bases unmatched to any gene: 16. This CDR3 comprises 19 residues. The germline gives CDR1 SGHVS, CDR2 FQNEAQ. CDR3 nucleotides: TGTGCCAGCAGCTTAGGAGGTGTTACAGGGGGCCCCCCTTCCTATGGCTACACCTTC. Its translation is CASSLGGVTGGPPSYGYTF.

V usage is TRBV9 and J usage is TRBJ2-5, with TRBD2 identical over 13 bases. Germline V gives CDR1 SGDLS, CDR2 YYNGEE. V dropped 2 bases and J dropped 5; count of bases not matched to a gene: 6. The CDR3 extends over 16 amino acids. The CDR3 bases are TGTGCCAGCAGCGTCACTAGCGGGGGGGCCCGGGAGACCCAGTACTTC. It translates to CASSVTSGGARETQYF.

The chain is built from TRBV5-1 and TRBJ1-1; possible D gene TRBD1, 5 bases. CDR3 length: 14 residues. The V and J ends lost 1 base and 5 bases respectively, with 12 bases between them. In germline, CDR1 is SGHRS, CDR2 YFSETQ. DNA of the CDR3: TGCGCCAGCAGCTTGACAGGTGGGGGGACTGAAGCTTTCTTT. Residues: CASSLTGGGTEAFF.